Below, 32 T cell receptor beta chains from the same sample are listed, as sequenced in a study of blood T cell repertoires in COVID-19. TCRdb's copy holds only in-frame clones and misses some; the assay was immunoSEQ multiplex PCR. The data show approximately 31,000 clones, more than 85% seen once. The specimen was peripheral blood. The receptors originated from a woman of 80 years or more with active or convalescent COVID-19.

V usage is TRBV9 and J usage is TRBJ1-2; tentative D call: TRBD1 (5 bases). Trimming took off 3 bases at V and 3 bases at J, with 15 bases between the two ends. Germline CDR1 and CDR2: SGDLS and YYNGEE. There are 15 residues in the CDR3. CDR3 loop: CASSARGGTDYGYTF. In DNA form, the CDR3 reads TGTGCCAGCAGCGCCCGGGGGGGTACGGACTATGGCTACACCTTC.

The CDR3 loop reads CATSARSNQPQHF. The CDR3 DNA reads as TGTGCCACCAGCGCCCGGAGCAATCAGCCCCAGCATTTT. The chain is built from TRBV24-1 and TRBJ1-5; D not certain. The CDR3 sequence is 13 residues long. Germline CDR1 and CDR2: KGHDR and SFDVKD. The V end lost 7 bases, the J end lost 1 base, and 7 bases lay between the germline ends.

The CDR3 DNA reads TGTGCCAGCAGTAAACAGGAAAACACCATATATTTT. This translates into CASSKQENTIYF. The chain recombines TRBV28 with TRBJ1-3; D is possibly TRBD1 (5 bases). Trimming removed 5 bases from V and 6 bases from J, with 8 bases in between. This CDR3 is 12 amino acids long. Per the germline V gene, CDR1 is MDHEN and CDR2 is SYDVKM. The complete variable domain, with remaining parts taken from reference TRBV28 and TRBJ1-3, reads DVKVTQSSRYLVKRTGEKVFLECVQDMDHENMFWYRQDPGLGLRLIYFSYDVKMKEKGDIPEGYSVSREKKERFSLILESASTNQTSMYLCASSKQENTIYFGEGSWLTVV.

The chain employs TRBV28 and TRBJ2-1; D gene unclear. Per germline, CDR1 MDHEN and CDR2 SYDVKM. The V end was cut by 4 bases, the J end by 2 bases, with 3 bases between. This CDR3 spans 12 amino acids. CDR3 nucleotides: TGTGCCAGCAGTTCCACCTACAATGAGCAGTTCTTC. Translating gives CASSSTYNEQFF.

Of note for this clone: Its ends do not fully match the called genes, so a read error is possible. The gene calls are TRBV23-1 and TRBJ2-7; 8 nucleotides align to TRBD2. TRBV23-1 is an ORF, with its function uncertain. This CDR3 comprises 16 residues. The CDR3, as DNA: TGCGCCAGGAGTCGAACATGGCCCATCGGGGGGGACGAGCAGTACTTC. Amino acid sequence: CARSRTWPIGGDEQYF.

This chain uses TRBV25-1 with TRBJ1-1, with a possible D match to TRBD1 (5 bases). The germline gives CDR1 MGHDK, CDR2 SYGVNS. The CDR3 has 16 residues. The V and J ends lost 6 bases and 5 bases respectively, with 22 bases between them. The CDR3 DNA sequence: TGTGCCAGCAGCGACACCCGGACAATGGGGGGGACTGAAGCTTTCTTT. Translation gives CASSDTRTMGGTEAFF.

The chain is built from TRBV6-2 or TRBV6-3 and TRBJ1-5; 7 bases fit TRBD1. CDR3 size: 15 residues. V gave up 5 bases and J gave up 7 bases; unmatched junction bases: 11. Germline CDR1 is MNHEY and CDR2 is SVGEGT. In DNA, the CDR3 is TGTGCCAGCAGTCCCATAGGGGGCGAACGCCAGCCCCAGCATTTT. It is translated as CASSPIGGERQPQHF.

J is TRBJ1-2 and V is TRBV29-1, with D unclear. CDR1 is SQVTM and CDR2 is ANQGSEA in the germline V gene. The CDR3 is made up of 12 amino acids. V lost 2 bases and J 8 bases, leaving 12 bases between the germline ends. In DNA form, the CDR3 reads TGCAGCGTTGAAACTAGGGTTTCGGGCTACACCTTC. It yields the protein CSVETRVSGYTF.

V and J are TRBV19 and TRBJ1-3; D call uncertain. Trimming removed 0 bases from V and 0 bases from J, with 6 bases in between. This CDR3 contains 15 residues. Germline CDR1 reads LNHDA; CDR2 reads SQIVND (reference sequence). As DNA, the CDR3 is TGTGCCAGTAGTATAGATCGCAGCTCTGGAAACACCATATATTTT. The encoded protein is CASSIDRSSGNTIYF. The whole variable domain, remainder taken from reference TRBV19 and TRBJ1-3, is DGGITQSPKYLFRKEGQNVTLSCEQNLNHDAMYWYRQDPGQGLRLIYYSQIVNDFQKGDIAEGYSVSREKKESFPLTVTSAQKNPTAFYLCASSIDRSSGNTIYFGEGSWLTVV.

This clone has just a few counts. This sequence joins TRBV5-1 and TRBJ2-2; D is undetermined. The V gene's germline CDR1 is SGHRS and CDR2 YFSETQ. V dropped 0 bases and J dropped 4 bases, with 10 bases sitting between them. The CDR3 is 15 residues long. The CDR3 spells CASSLVPGFTGELFF. For the CDR3, the DNA is TGCGCCAGCAGCTTGGTCCCGGGTTTCACCGGGGAGCTGTTTTTT.

The chain recombines TRBV12-3 or TRBV12-4 with TRBJ2-2; D not resolved. V gave up 6 bases and J gave up 4 bases, with 9 bases separating them. The CDR3 is made up of 13 amino acids. The CDR3 loop is CASSPSFTGELFF. The CDR3 nucleotides read TGTGCCAGCAGCCCTTCTTTCACCGGGGAGCTGTTTTTT.

The chain couples TRBV7-6 to TRBJ1-6, with TRBD1 matching over 9 bases. The CDR3 sequence is 16 residues long. CDR1 is SGHVS, CDR2 FNYEAQ, per germline. Losses at the gene ends were 5 bases for V and 8 bases for J; bases not matched to a gene: 10. The CDR3 DNA reads TGTGCCAGCAGCCAGAAACAGGGGGCCGCGGATTCACCCCTCCACTTT. It specifies CASSQKQGAADSPLHF.

V and J are TRBV3-1 (or the pseudogene TRBV3-2) and TRBJ1-4; weak D call: TRBD1 (6 bases). The CDR3 length is 15 residues. The V end was cut by 0 bases, the J end by 4 bases, with 9 bases between. The germline V gene has CDR1 LGHDT and CDR2 YNNKEL (reference sequence). The CDR3 is CASSQEPGVNEKLFF. The DNA of the CDR3 is TGTGCCAGCAGCCAAGAGCCAGGGGTTAATGAAAAACTGTTTTTT.

This rearrangement joins TRBV28 to TRBJ2-7, with D maybe TRBD1 (6 bases). The V gene lost 3 bases and the J gene lost 5 bases, with 11 bases spanning the gap. This CDR3 comprises 13 residues. Germline loops: CDR1 MDHEN, CDR2 SYDVKM. This chain's CDR3 is CASSLDGGNEQYF. CDR3 nucleotides: TGTGCCAGCAGTTTGGATGGGGGCAACGAGCAGTACTTC. The entire variable domain, with the rest obtained from reference TRBV28 and TRBJ2-7, is as follows: DVKVTQSSRYLVKRTGEKVFLECVQDMDHENMFWYRQDPGLGLRLIYFSYDVKMKEKGDIPEGYSVSREKKERFSLILESASTNQTSMYLCASSLDGGNEQYFGPGTRLTVT.

V usage is TRBV27 and J usage is TRBJ1-2; the match to TRBD1 covers 7 bases. The germline CDR1 and CDR2 sequences are MNHEY and SMNVEV (reference sequence). CDR3 length: 14 amino acids. V dropped 5 bases and J dropped 2; count of bases not matched to a gene: 5. In DNA, the CDR3 is TGTGCCAGCAGTCCTAGGACAGGCAACTATGGCTACACCTTC. This translates into CASSPRTGNYGYTF.

The chain uses TRBV5-6 and TRBJ2-7; 7 bases are a match to TRBD1. The V segment lost 8 bases and the J segment 0 bases; nucleotides outside the gene matches: 8. Germline loops: CDR1 SGHDT, CDR2 YYEEEE. The CDR3 totals 14 residues. CDR3 in amino acids: CASRTGPTSYEQYF. The CDR3 DNA reads TGTGCCAGTCGGACAGGACCCACCTCCTACGAGCAGTACTTC.

This clone appeared a single time. The chain uses TRBV4-2 and TRBJ2-1; D is possibly TRBD2 (6 bases). V lost 4 bases and J 5 bases, leaving 15 bases between the germline ends. CDR3 length: 15 amino acids. Germline V gene data show CDR1 as LGHNA and CDR2 as YNFKEQ. CDR3 region: CASSPTTGVHNEQFF. In DNA, the CDR3 is TGTGCCAGCAGCCCAACCACGGGGGTCCACAATGAGCAGTTCTTC.

The rearrangement joins TRBV2 to TRBJ1-6; the match to TRBD1 covers 8 bases. V dropped 6 bases and J dropped 12; count of bases not matched to a gene: 16. Germline V gene data show CDR1 as SNHLY and CDR2 as FYNNEI. The CDR3 runs to 16 residues. CDR3 sequence (DNA): TGTGCCAGCAGGATGGACAGGGTCAATAGATGGGTACCCCTCCACTTT. Amino acid sequence: CASRMDRVNRWVPLHF.

J is TRBJ1-2 and V is TRBV19; maybe TRBD1 (6 bases). Germline CDR1 reads LNHDA; CDR2 reads SQIVND (reference sequence). CDR3 length: 14 amino acids. V gave up 3 bases and J gave up 7 bases, with 15 bases separating them. The CDR3 is CASSITGGASGYTF. CDR3 sequence (DNA): TGTGCCAGTAGTATTACGGGGGGCGCAAGTGGCTACACCTTC.

The chain carries TRBV28 and TRBJ2-7; TRBD1 agrees at 9 bases. Germline trimming cut 6 bases from V and 7 bases from J; bases unmatched to any gene: 13. The germline CDR1 and CDR2 sequences are MDHEN and SYDVKM. The CDR3 contains 15 residues. CDR3 region: CASSTAGTGSLEQYF. CDR3 sequence (DNA): TGTGCCAGCAGCACCGCGGGGACAGGGTCGTTGGAGCAGTACTTC.

J is TRBJ2-3 and V is TRBV5-6, with 7 bases lining up with TRBD2. J lost 6 bases, V lost 2 bases, and 6 bases had no gene match. From germline, CDR1 is SGHDT and CDR2 YYEEEE. The CDR3 covers 14 residues. CDR3 sequence (DNA): TGTGCCAGCAGCTTACAGGCCGGGGGGGATACGCAGTATTTT. Translated, it gives CASSLQAGGDTQYF.

The V call is TRBV5-1, the J call TRBJ1-3; 9 bases match TRBD1. Germline CDR1 SGHRS, CDR2 YFSETQ. Trimming removed 5 bases from V and 2 bases from J; junction bases left unmatched: 2. The CDR3 has 14 residues. CDR3: CASSGTGTGNTIYF. CDR3 DNA sequence: TGCGCCAGCAGTGGGACAGGGACTGGAAACACCATATATTTT.

The rearrangement joins TRBV10-3 to TRBJ2-7; 10 positions match TRBD2. The V and J ends lost 10 bases and 0 bases, in that order; junction bases with no gene match: 6. CDR1 is ENHRY, CDR2 SYGVKD, per germline. This CDR3 has 14 residues. Here the CDR3 reads CATVSGRSSYEQYF. CDR3 sequence (DNA): TGTGCCACCGTTAGCGGGAGGAGCTCCTACGAGCAGTACTTC.

The chain links TRBV7-9 to TRBJ2-3; 13 bases align to TRBD2. Trimming took 4 bases from V and 3 from J; bases not matched to a gene: 4. The length of the CDR3 is 16 residues. Germline V CDR1 and CDR2: SEHNR, FQNEAQ (reference sequence). The CDR3 sequence is CASSSGTSGVTDTQYF. As DNA, the CDR3 is TGTGCCAGCAGCTCCGGGACTAGCGGGGTTACAGATACGCAGTATTTT.

The V call is TRBV28, the J call TRBJ1-1; D remains ambiguous. From germline, CDR1 is MDHEN and CDR2 SYDVKM. Trimming stripped 7 bases from V and 0 bases from J, with 3 bases between. This CDR3 contains 11 residues. CDR3 protein: CASTVNTEAFF. Here the CDR3 DNA reads TGTGCCAGCACAGTGAACACTGAAGCTTTCTTT.

The chain couples TRBV7-9 to TRBJ2-2; D call uncertain. The CDR3 spans 15 residues. V shed 3 bases and J shed 1 base, with 9 bases lying between them. The germline CDR1 and CDR2 sequences are SEHNR and FQNEAQ (reference sequence). As DNA, the CDR3 is TGTGCCAGCAGCTTGACGGAGAAGAACACCGGGGAGCTGTTTTTT. As protein: CASSLTEKNTGELFF.

The rearrangement links TRBV2 to TRBJ1-5; D might be TRBD1 (5 bases). The CDR3 runs 15 residues. CDR1 and CDR2 from the germline V gene are SNHLY and FYNNEI. V was shortened by 1 base and J by 4 bases, with 11 bases between the two germline ends. In DNA, the CDR3 is TGTGCCAGCAGTGAAGAGGGGAAGGAAAATCAGCCCCAGCATTTT. Amino acid sequence: CASSEEGKENQPQHF.

The V gene is TRBV11-2, the J gene TRBJ1-1; D is unclear. V was clipped by 5 bases and J by 5 bases, with 6 bases between them. CDR3 size: 11 residues. Germline V gene data show CDR1 as SGHAT and CDR2 as FQNNGV. CDR3 sequence: CASSPRTEAFF. The DNA for the CDR3 is TGTGCCAGCAGCCCACGGACTGAAGCTTTCTTT.

The chain links TRBV19 to TRBJ2-1; TRBD1 agrees at 8 bases. Germline assignment: CDR1 LNHDA and CDR2 SQIVND (reference sequence). The CDR3 has 16 amino acids. J lost 0 bases, V lost 3 bases, and 4 bases had no gene match. The CDR3 DNA reads as TGTGCCAGTAGTATTGGACAGGGTTCCTCCTACAATGAGCAGTTCTTC. Translated: CASSIGQGSSYNEQFF.

J is TRBJ2-5 and V is TRBV19, with 7 nucleotides matching TRBD2. The CDR3 covers 16 residues. After removal of 7 bases from V and 1 base from J, the junction contained 12 bases not matched to a gene. Per the germline V gene, CDR1 is LNHDA and CDR2 is SQIVND (reference sequence). CDR3 protein: CASTVRLAALQETQYF. The DNA for the CDR3 is TGTGCCAGTACCGTACGACTAGCCGCGCTCCAAGAGACCCAGTACTTC.

This clone came up once. The chain couples TRBV5-1 to TRBJ2-3; TRBD2 agrees at 11 bases. Germline-derived CDR1 and CDR2 are SGHRS and YFSETQ. J gave up 1 base and V 5 bases, and 6 bases lay outside the gene matches. CDR3 length: 16 amino acids. The CDR3 region is CASSTSGGRGTDTQYF. The CDR3 DNA follows: TGCGCCAGCAGTACTAGCGGGGGCCGAGGCACAGATACGCAGTATTTT. Drawing the rest from reference TRBV5-1 and TRBJ2-3, the complete variable domain is KAGVTQTPRYLIKTRGQQVTLSCSPISGHRSVSWYQQTPGQGLQFLFEYFSETQRNKGNFPGRFSGRQFSNSRSEMNVSTLELGDSALYLCASSTSGGRGTDTQYFGPGTRLTVL.

The genes are TRBV6-5 and TRBJ1-2; 7 nucleotides agree with TRBD1. The CDR3 is 14 residues long. The V and J ends lost 2 bases and 7 bases, in that order; junction bases with no gene match: 7. Germline V gene lookup returns CDR1 MNHEY and CDR2 SVGAGI. The CDR3 sequence is CASSYKGARLGYTF. The CDR3 DNA reads as TGTGCCAGCAGTTACAAGGGGGCTCGCCTTGGCTACACCTTC.